This T cell receptor beta chain emerged from a study of T cells in Graves' hyperthyroidism and ophthalmopathy. The CDR3 regions of TCR beta were amplified from RNA transcripts. RT-PCR in the first round (using the HTBI primer set) targeted the TCR CDR3. Each CDR3 protein gets one entry after TCRdb re-called the multiplex PCR reads with MiXCR. There are approximately 700,000 distinct CDR3 sequences in the sample; roughly 15% occur only once, and under 10% lies in the top ten. Each patient was aged 18 to 65 and had newly diagnosed hyperthyroidism of under 2 months' duration. This CDR3 has 15 residues. The germline CDR1 and CDR2 sequences are LGHNA and YNFKEQ. J was trimmed by 4 bases and V by 2 bases; bases with no gene match: 6.

The sequenced material came from blood. The chain uses TRBV4-2 and TRBJ1-2, with 8 bases aligning to TRBD1. The receptor was isolated from a man aged 18 to 35 with Graves' hyperthyroidism. The CDR3 loop is CASSQSDRGGYGYTF. The CDR3 DNA is TGTGCCAGCAGCCAATCCGACAGGGGCGGCTATGGCTACACCTTC.